This T cell receptor beta chain was observed in a study of blood T cell repertoires in COVID-19 (dated by TCRdb to 2020 to 2021). Study-wide context: Samples covering the acute and convalescent phases of COVID-19 were provided by collaborators in the United States, Italy and Spain. The prospective study material was composed of cDNA or gDNA derived from T cells, B-cell-depleted T cells, or PBMCs. Subjects who had been exposed to COVID-19, were actively infected with it, or had recovered from it provided the deeply sampled blood TCRbeta repertoires that made up the dataset. The repertoires were released in a freely available public database meant as a resource for research on the immune response to SARS-CoV-2. Samples came from the ongoing ImmuneRACE study (first 160 participants) plus 1,254 subjects from 6 global collaborators. A de-identified subject ID, COVID-19 status, age in years and sex were almost always included in the sample metadata. Where available, HLA class I and class II types were obtained from metadata supplied by the sample provider rather than from assay-based typing. Findings and caveats that apply to the study as a whole: The amount of clinical and demographic metadata varied by source and participant and was provided uncurated.

TCRbeta CDR3 regions were amplified from genomic DNA by means of the immunoSEQ Assay, a bias-controlled multiplex PCR. The study's processing was this. The number of nucleated cells in each sample was estimated by amplification of reference gene primers within the assay. To quantify the absolute abundance of each unique TCRbeta CDR3 rearrangement, sequence reads were collapsed and filtered. For each sample, productive Simpson clonality was calculated as the square root of Simpson's diversity index over productive rearrangements. TCRdb provides this immuneACCESS table in a form limited to in-frame rearrangements. Some clones are lacking; in checked studies, under half of them reflect an unresolved V gene, and why the rest are absent is not known. The V and J calls and clone size were taken over from that table, and D and trimming were inferred from the DNA. The sample table holds roughly 220,000 clones, of which around 80% were seen once. Jointly, the top ten make up around 5.8% of the sample.

On this clone itself: Its antigen remains undetermined. No much larger clone exists at a distance of one base, and base qualities are not known.

Each collaborating institution followed its own protocols to collect whole blood in K2EDTA tubes. For TCRbeta analysis, collaborators shipped samples as frozen whole blood, isolated PBMCs, or DNA extracted from either of those sample types. The junction carries 21 bases between V and J, which are trimmed by 3 bases and 0 bases respectively. CDR3 length: 19 amino acids, cysteine to phenylalanine. The read is trimmed to its CDR3 DNA, 57 bases read in frame from base 1. CDR1 LNHDA and CDR2 SQIVND are derived from the germline V gene (reference sequence). The rearrangement combines TRBV19 with TRBJ2-1; the D gene is perhaps TRBD1, from 5 matching bases. This clonotype originated in a woman between 65 and 79 years old with acute or convalescent COVID-19. Sequenced material: peripheral blood. The CDR3 loop reads CASSIGYQVADSSYNEQFF. The base sequence is TGTGCCAGTAGTATTGGCTATCAGGTAGCCGACAGCTCCTACAATGAGCAGTTCTTC.